A single sample is the source of the 4 T cell receptor beta chains below, sequenced in a study of early T cells in non-severe SARS-CoV-2 infection. TCRdb called the 5' RACE reads again in MiXCR, with one record for every CDR3 protein. The data contain approximately 70,000 distinct CDR3 sequences, around 4.2% of them singletons. The sample was whole blood, taken at baseline. The receptors shown here come from an adult who was a healthcare worker with PCR-confirmed SARS-CoV-2 infection or an uninfected control (not recorded which). The donor label of this sample is uncertain.

This clonotype was observed a handful of times. The rearrangement links TRBV5-6 to TRBJ1-2; 11 bases map to TRBD1. The CDR3 is 13 amino acids. V was clipped by 3 bases and J by 7 bases; unmatched bases: 2. Germline V gene data show CDR1 as SGHDT and CDR2 as YYEEEE. CDR3 sequence (DNA): TGTGCCAGCAGCTGGGACAGGGGGTTTGGCTACACCTTC. Its protein is CASSWDRGFGYTF.

This clonotype occurred many times. CDR3 region: CASSYSVDSNQPQHF. The CDR3 nucleotides are TGTGCCAGCAGTTACTCAGTGGATAGCAATCAGCCCCAGCATTTT. The chain employs TRBV6-2 or TRBV6-3 and TRBJ1-5; D gene unclear. Deletions cut 0 bases from V and 0 bases from J, with 6 bases between. The CDR3 runs 15 residues. Germline CDR1 reads MNHEY; CDR2 reads SVGEGT.

This clonotype was detected a few times. This chain uses TRBV6-1 with TRBJ1-2, with no clear D. This CDR3 is built from 14 residues. Germline loops: CDR1 MNHNS, CDR2 SASEGT. Trimming left V 0 bases short and J 4 bases short, with 9 bases between. The CDR3 sequence is CASSEAAGPYGYTF. The DNA for the CDR3 is TGTGCCAGCAGTGAAGCGGCAGGTCCCTATGGCTACACCTTC.

In its sample, this clonotype was seen many times. The chain recombines TRBV5-6 with TRBJ2-3; perhaps TRBD1 as D (6 bases). The V and J ends lost 3 bases and 0 bases respectively, with 11 bases between them. CDR1 SGHDT and CDR2 YYEEEE come from the germline V gene. This CDR3 has 15 amino acids. CDR3 region: CASSSQGRSTDTQYF. The CDR3 DNA reads TGTGCCAGCAGCTCCCAGGGGAGAAGCACAGATACGCAGTATTTT.